The clone carrying this T cell receptor beta chain was picked up many times. Its antigen remains unidentified. Hyperthyroidism patients were newly diagnosed, had disease duration under 2 months, and were aged 18 to 65 years. The PBMCs were sourced from fresh peripheral blood (more than 8.5 ml). The data stem from a study of T cells in Graves' hyperthyroidism and ophthalmopathy. Findings of the study overall: Most expanded thyroid clonotypes above 0.001 also appeared in blood.

CDR3 length: 15 residues. From germline, CDR1 is SEHNR and CDR2 FQNEAQ (reference sequence). Trimming removed 5 bases at V and 1 base at J, with 14 bases between. TCR beta CDR3 region amplification was performed from RNA transcripts. RT-PCR in the first round (using the HTBI primer set) targeted the TCR CDR3. TCRdb independently ran MiXCR on the multiplex PCR reads; one entry per CDR3 protein. The sample has hundreds of thousands of distinct CDR3 sequences, approximately 18% seen once. The sequencing input was blood. This chain joins TRBV7-9 and TRBJ1-1; no clear D. This TCR was sampled from a woman in her fifties or sixties with Graves' hyperthyroidism that later progressed to Graves' ophthalmopathy. The DNA for the CDR3 is TGTGCCAGCAGCCCTATCGAAGAGGGGAACACTGAAGCTTTCTTT. Translation: CASSPIEEGNTEAFF.